This TCR beta chain was identified in a study of T cell responses to AZD1222 COVID-19 vaccine. Points from the study as a whole: A reported finding is that nearly half of spike-specific TCRs target unmutated variant regions. The donor cohort was predominantly white British with a female majority, and clonal diversity may have been underestimated.

The assay was immunoSEQ multiplex PCR, and TCRdb's table has in-frame clones only and misses some. The sample has 100,000 to 130,000 clones, around nine tenths seen once. About this clone: Its antigen is unknown.

The receptor's source is an adult in good health. The input for sequencing was peripheral blood, taken on day 0 of AZD1222 vaccination.

The CDR3 protein is CATTELPGRYSNQPQHF. The CDR3 DNA sequence: TGTGCCACAACAGAACTTCCGGGACGCTATAGCAATCAGCCCCAGCATTTT. The V and J genes are TRBV19 and TRBJ1-5; maybe TRBD1 (5 bases). V was shortened by 10 bases and J by 0 bases, with 22 bases between the two germline ends. From germline, CDR1 is LNHDA and CDR2 SQIVND (reference sequence). The CDR3 spans 17 residues.